The rows below give T cell receptor beta chains drawn from one sample of a study of blood T cell repertoires in COVID-19. Some clones are missing from TCRdb's copy, which holds only in-frame ones; the method was immunoSEQ multiplex PCR. The data contain 120,000 to 150,000 clones, over 75% of them seen just once; the ten biggest clones take up about 8%. Sequencing input: peripheral blood. All receptors derive from a woman in her sixties or seventies with COVID-19, enrolled during active disease. Both conserved end residues are part of each CDR3. The D gene is left open where the match is weak. Rows may omit the clone size; those that give it use once, few, many or a size class.

d_call clone_size j_call v_call cdr3_length cdr3_nt cdr3_aa
TRBD1 NA TRBJ2-7 TRBV18 14 TGTGCCAGCTCACCACCGGACAGGGGATTGGCGCAGTACTTC CASSPPDRGLAQYF
TRBD1 once TRBJ2-2 TRBV11-3 15 TGTGCCAGCAGCCCGGACAGGGGAGGTACCGGGGAGCTGTTTTTT CASSPDRGGTGELFF
NA NA TRBJ1-3 TRBV9 14 TGTGCCAGCAGCGTACAGGGGTACGGAAACACCATATATTTT CASSVQGYGNTIYF
NA NA TRBJ2-3 TRBV18 15 TGTGCCAGCTCACTAAACCCACAAAGCACAGATACGCAGTATTTT CASSLNPQSTDTQYF
NA NA TRBJ2-3 TRBV10-3 13 TGTGCCATCAGCGCCGGGAACACAGATACGCAGTATTTT CAISAGNTDTQYF
TRBD2 NA TRBJ2-7 TRBV5-1 14 TGCGCCAGCAGCTTGAGTGGGGGGGCCTACGAGCAGTACTTC CASSLSGGAYEQYF
TRBD1 few TRBJ1-2 TRBV18 16 TGTGCCAGCTCATCAACGGGGACAGGGGGAAACTATGGCTACACCTTC CASSSTGTGGNYGYTF
TRBD1 NA TRBJ1-2 TRBV3-1/TRBV3-2 14 TGTGCCAGCAGCCAAGCCGAGGGGGCCTTTGGCTACACCTTC CASSQAEGAFGYTF
NA NA TRBJ2-3 TRBV27 14 TGTGCCAGCAGTCCAAAGGGGTCAGGCGATACGCAGTATTTT CASSPKGSGDTQYF
NA NA TRBJ2-1 TRBV2 12 TGTGCCAGCAAACTGGACAGCAATGAGCAGTTCTTC CASKLDSNEQFF
TRBD1 many TRBJ2-7 TRBV9 14 TGTGCCAGCAGCCCGGGACAGGGGAACTACGAGCAGTACTTC CASSPGQGNYEQYF
NA NA TRBJ2-1 TRBV27 13 TGTGCCAGCAGTCTAGACAGGTACAATGAGCAGTTCTTC CASSLDRYNEQFF
TRBD1 NA TRBJ1-2 TRBV10-3 13 TGTGCCATCAGTGAGGGGACAGATTATGGCTACACCTTC CAISEGTDYGYTF
TRBD1 NA TRBJ2-1 TRBV24-1 16 TGTGCCACCAGTGATCTAGGGGGCGAATCTCACAATGAGCAGTTCTTC CATSDLGGESHNEQFF
NA NA TRBJ1-1 TRBV5-1 14 TGCGCCAGCAGCCGGACAACCAGTTCCACTGAAGCTTTCTTT CASSRTTSSTEAFF
NA NA TRBJ1-2 TRBV2 12 TGTGCCAGCAGGACGGGGAACTATGGCTACACCTTC CASRTGNYGYTF
TRBD1 NA TRBJ1-2 TRBV11-2 15 TGTGCCAGCAGCTGGCCGGGACAGGGGGCAGGGGGCTACACCTTC CASSWPGQGAGGYTF
NA NA TRBJ1-1 TRBV28 14 TGTGCCAGCAGTTCGCCTTCAGGATCCCTCGAAGCTTTCTTT CASSSPSGSLEAFF
TRBD2 NA TRBJ2-1 TRBV2 15 TGTGCCAGCAACGGGGGGGGAAGCTCCTACAATGAGCAGTTCTTC CASNGGGSSYNEQFF
TRBD1 NA TRBJ1-6 TRBV6-5 12 TGTGCCAGCCGACAGGGGGATTCACCCCTCCACTTT CASRQGDSPLHF
NA once TRBJ1-1 TRBV7-3 14 TGTGCCAGCAGGGGGGACACGGAGGCCACTGAAGCTTTCTTT CASRGDTEATEAFF
NA NA TRBJ2-3 TRBV20-1 12 TGCAGTGCTAGTGCCAGGGCAGATACGCAGTATTTT CSASARADTQYF
NA NA TRBJ1-3 TRBV10-1 15 TGCGCCAGCAGCGACTTGGGGGGCTCTGGAAACACCATATATTTT CASSDLGGSGNTIYF
NA few TRBJ1-2 TRBV2 14 TGTGCCAGCACCGTACCGGCGGGCCACTATGGCTACACCTTC CASTVPAGHYGYTF
TRBD2 NA TRBJ2-3 TRBV11-3 18 TGTGCCAGCAGCACGCACGTAGGACTAGCGGGTCTCACAGATACGCAGTATTTT CASSTHVGLAGLTDTQYF
TRBD2 NA TRBJ2-3 TRBV28 15 TGTGCCAGCATCCTCTCCCGGGGGGTTAAAGATACGCAGTATTTT CASILSRGVKDTQYF
TRBD1 few TRBJ1-1 TRBV6-5 14 TGTGCCAGCAGGGCCCGACAGGGAGGCACTGAAGCTTTCTTT CASRARQGGTEAFF
TRBD1 NA TRBJ1-4 TRBV9 18 TGTGCCAGCAGCGTAGGGACAGGGGGGAGGCCTGGGAATGAAAAACTGTTTTTT CASSVGTGGRPGNEKLFF
TRBD1 few TRBJ2-3 TRBV11-2 14 TGTGCCAGCAGCCCTGGGACAGGGCATACTACGCAGTATTTT CASSPGTGHTTQYF
TRBD1 NA TRBJ2-7 TRBV5-1 15 TGCGCCAGCAGCTTGGCCGGGACAGAAAACTACGAGCAGTACTTC CASSLAGTENYEQYF
TRBD1 NA TRBJ1-2 TRBV19 16 TGTGCCAGTAGTTTCAACCGGGGACAGGGGGCGCGAGGCTACACCTTC CASSFNRGQGARGYTF
NA NA TRBJ2-3 TRBV12-3/TRBV12-4 13 TGTGCCAGCACCGTGAGGGGCACAGATACGCAGTATTTT CASTVRGTDTQYF
TRBD2 once TRBJ2-1 TRBV15 16 TGTGCCACCAGCAGAGGGACTAGCGGACAGTACAATGAGCAGTTCTTC CATSRGTSGQYNEQFF
TRBD1 NA TRBJ2-7 TRBV7-3 15 TGTGCCAGCAGCACAAGTGGGGACAGGGTTTACGAGCAGTACTTC CASSTSGDRVYEQYF
NA NA TRBJ1-5 TRBV6-2/TRBV6-3 13 TGTGCCAGCAGTTATAATAGCAATCAGCCCCAGCATTTT CASSYNSNQPQHF
TRBD1 once TRBJ1-6 TRBV11-3 16 TGTGCCAGCAGGTCTGACCCGGGACAGAATAATTCACCCCTCCACTTT CASRSDPGQNNSPLHF
NA NA TRBJ1-3 TRBV9 16 TGTGCCAGCAGCGAATACAGGCAGCCGTCTGGAAACACCATATATTTT CASSEYRQPSGNTIYF
NA NA TRBJ1-3 TRBV19 15 TGTGCCAGTAGTATACATGCATCTACTGGAAACACCATATATTTT CASSIHASTGNTIYF
NA few TRBJ1-2 TRBV7-7 13 TGTGCTAGCAGCTTAGAGGGGCCCTCACTCTACACCTTC CASSLEGPSLYTF
TRBD1 NA TRBJ1-4 TRBV6-5 15 TGTGCCAGCAGATCGTACAGGGGGCGGAGCGAAAAACTGTTTTTT CASRSYRGRSEKLFF
NA NA TRBJ2-6 TRBV10-3 15 TGTGCCATCAGTGAGTTCAGTGCTGGGGCCAACGTCCTGACTTTC CAISEFSAGANVLTF
NA NA TRBJ1-2 TRBV11-2 13 TGTGCCAGCAGCTCAGACGTGTACTATGGCTACACCTTC CASSSDVYYGYTF
NA NA TRBJ2-3 TRBV5-1 16 TGCGCCAGCAGCTCAATGTCGACAGACGGCACAGATACGCAGTATTTT CASSSMSTDGTDTQYF
NA NA TRBJ1-1 TRBV11-2 13 TGTGCCAGCAGCACACCCATGAACACTGAAGCTTTCTTT CASSTPMNTEAFF
NA NA TRBJ2-5 TRBV4-3 17 TGCGCCAGCAGCCAAGCCGCGGGACAGCACTTTCAAGAGACCCAGTACTTC CASSQAAGQHFQETQYF
NA NA TRBJ1-2 TRBV9 14 TGTGCCAGCAGCCCCGGAGGACGGGAGGGTGGCTACACCTTC CASSPGGREGGYTF
NA once TRBJ2-7 TRBV7-2 13 TGTGCCAGCAGCTTAGACACCGACTACGAGCAGTACTTC CASSLDTDYEQYF
NA NA TRBJ1-2 TRBV11-1 12 TGTGCCAGCAGTGCGGGAGGGATCGGCTACACCTTC CASSAGGIGYTF
TRBD2 NA TRBJ2-1 TRBV9 19 TGTGCCAGCAGCTCACATAGCGGGGGGAGCCAGAGCTCCTACAATGAGCAGTTCTTC CASSSHSGGSQSSYNEQFF
TRBD2 NA TRBJ2-3 TRBV11-2 15 TGTGCCAGCAGCCTTAGCGGGGGCCACACAGATACGCAGTATTTT CASSLSGGHTDTQYF
NA NA TRBJ2-1 TRBV18 15 TGTGCCAGCTCACCACGAGGAACACCCCTCAATGAGCAGTTCTTC CASSPRGTPLNEQFF
NA NA TRBJ1-5 TRBV5-1 14 TGCGCCAGCAGCTTGGTTTCGGGAGATCAGCCCCAGCATTTT CASSLVSGDQPQHF
NA NA TRBJ2-4 TRBV18 16 TGTGCCAGCTCACCTCAGGCGCTCTTAGCCAAAAACATTCAGTACTTC CASSPQALLAKNIQYF
NA NA TRBJ2-7 TRBV29-1 12 TGCAGCGTTGTCGACAGTGGCTACGAGCAGTACTTC CSVVDSGYEQYF
NA NA TRBJ1-1 TRBV11-2 15 TGTGCCAGCAGCTTAACAGAGCTGGAGAACACTGAAGCTTTCTTT CASSLTELENTEAFF